Presented here are 2 T cell receptor beta chains from one specimen sequenced in a study of CD8 T cells in ankylosing spondylitis. In TCRdb, the 5' RACE reads were re-called with MiXCR into one record per CDR3 protein. The repertoire holds 670,000 or so distinct CDR3 sequences, with about 20% as singletons. Whole-study findings and limits: A motif of seven or eight highly homologous TCR beta variants was seen as apparently characteristic of ankylosing spondylitis blood.

No cognate antigen is known for these TCRs. The sequenced sample was blood, either unsorted or a sorted T cell fraction (not recorded which). These receptor sequences come from a male donor with ankylosing spondylitis.

This rearrangement joins TRBV29-1 to TRBJ2-7, with D perhaps assigned TRBD1 or TRBD2 (6 bases each). This CDR3 comprises 16 residues. Trimming pared 6 bases from V and 0 bases from J, leaving 21 bases between. Germline V lookup: CDR1 SQVTM, CDR2 ANQGSEA. CDR3 bases: TGCAGCGTCGGTACAGGGTATGGGGGAGGCTCCTACGAGCAGTACTTC. Translation gives CSVGTGYGGGSYEQYF.

This clonotype was counted between two and nine times. This chain joins TRBV10-3 and TRBJ2-3; TRBD2 agrees at 8 bases. Germline V CDR1 and CDR2: ENHRY, SYGVKD. With 0 bases clipped from V and 5 bases from J, the junction kept 7 bases outside the gene matches. The CDR3 runs to 16 residues. DNA for the CDR3: TGTGCCATCAGTGAGTCGTCGGGAGGGCAGGGAGATACGCAGTATTTT. This codes for CAISESSGGQGDTQYF.